The 30 T cell receptor beta chains below come from one sample, sequenced in a study of beta chain features in type 1 diabetes. Expressed TCRB transcripts got sequenced, as all isolated RNA was reverse transcribed. Assay: immunoSEQ multiplex PCR; the TCRdb copy retains only in-frame clones and omits some. The data hold hundreds of thousands of clones, with 15% to 20% observed a single time. Material for sequencing was naive CD4+ T cells from blood. The receptors shown here come from a woman aged 18-29 years in good health.

Notes on this clone: Other DNA sequences from this sample encode an identical CDR3 as well. The chain employs TRBV7-9 and TRBJ2-5; tentatively, D is TRBD1 (5 bases). The CDR3 is 13 amino acids. Per the germline V gene, CDR1 is SEHNR and CDR2 is FQNEAQ (reference sequence). The V end was cut by 1 base, the J end by 4 bases, with 7 bases between. The CDR3 nucleotides are TGTGCCAGCAGCTTAGTGCAGGGAGAGACCCAGTACTTC. This translates into CASSLVQGETQYF.

There are a few counts of this clone. This chain connects TRBV28 to TRBJ2-5; 7 bases line up with TRBD2. The V gene's germline CDR1 is MDHEN and CDR2 SYDVKM. The junction had 6 bases not matched to a gene; V was cut back by 3 bases and J by 2 bases. This CDR3 is built from 15 residues. The CDR3 sequence is CASSFGGSIQETQYF. CDR3 nucleotides: TGTGCCAGCAGTTTCGGCGGGAGTATTCAAGAGACCCAGTACTTC.

The sample holds a few counts of this clone. The V gene is TRBV4-2, the J gene TRBJ1-3; D might be TRBD1 (5 bases). CDR1 and CDR2 (germline): LGHNA, YNFKEQ. Deletions cut 0 bases from V and 8 bases from J, with 14 bases between. The CDR3 sequence is 15 residues long. CDR3 nucleotide sequence: TGTGCCAGCAGCCAAGATTTGGGCAGGGAGGACACCATATATTTT. It is translated as CASSQDLGREDTIYF.

The chain employs TRBV1 and TRBJ1-5; the table's TRBD1 call for D was not verified on the DNA. TRBV1 is classified as a pseudogene. This CDR3 spans 16 amino acids. The CDR3 sequence: CTSSLRAFRAPQPQHF. CDR3 bases: TGCACCAGCAGCCTTCGGGCTTTCAGGGCCCCTCAGCCCCAGCATTTT.

The genes are TRBV7-2 and TRBJ2-3; D is perhaps TRBD1 or TRBD2 (5 bases each). The germline V gene encodes CDR1 SGHTA and CDR2 FQGNSA. Trimming shortened V by 3 bases and J by 3 bases, and 10 bases separated the two germline ends. This CDR3 comprises 14 residues. The CDR3 bases are TGTGCCAGCAGCTTGGGGGAATTGACAGATACGCAGTATTTT. Protein product: CASSLGELTDTQYF.

The CDR3 DNA sequence: TGTGCCAGCAGCCTGGGGGGAGGGGTGCGAGAGACCCAGTACTTC. This translates into CASSLGGGVRETQYF. J is TRBJ2-5 and V is TRBV6-1; 7 bases agree with TRBD2. The junction had 11 bases not matched to a gene; V was cut back by 6 bases and J by 4 bases. This CDR3 spans 15 amino acids. Germline-derived CDR1 and CDR2 are MNHNS and SASEGT.

This clone was recorded only once. The chain links TRBV7-2 to TRBJ2-2; 10 bases map to TRBD1. Germline assignment: CDR1 SGHTA and CDR2 FQGNSA. V dropped 5 bases and J dropped 4; count of bases not matched to a gene: 10. The CDR3 is made up of 17 amino acids. CDR3 region: CASSTRPGQGITGELFF. CDR3 DNA: TGTGCCAGCAGCACCCGACCGGGACAGGGGATCACCGGGGAGCTGTTTTTT.

This clone was seen a few times. V usage is TRBV2 and J usage is TRBJ1-2; 10 bases are a match to TRBD1. CDR3 size: 15 residues. Per germline, CDR1 SNHLY and CDR2 FYNNEI. V gave up 2 bases and J gave up 8 bases; unmatched junction bases: 8. The CDR3 loop reads CASSEMGQGLEGYTF. CDR3 nucleotide sequence: TGTGCCAGCAGTGAAATGGGACAGGGGTTGGAGGGCTACACCTTC.

This clone showed up just once. This chain joins TRBV4-3 and TRBJ1-3; TRBD1 matches 10 bases. The germline gives CDR1 LGHNA, CDR2 YSLEER. CDR3 size: 19 residues. V gave up 3 bases and J gave up 0 bases; unmatched junction bases: 11. The CDR3 protein is CASSQIPGQGLGSGNTIYF. In nucleotides, the CDR3 is TGCGCCAGCAGCCAGATCCCGGGACAGGGGTTAGGCTCTGGAAACACCATATATTTT.

This clone was counted between two and nine times. The rearrangement uses TRBV28 and TRBJ2-3, with D perhaps matching TRBD1 (6 bases). V dropped 3 bases and J dropped 6 bases, with 13 bases sitting between them. The CDR3 has 14 residues. Per germline, CDR1 MDHEN and CDR2 SYDVKM. CDR3 in DNA: TGTGCCAGCAGTTTTCGGTCAGGGGACGATACGCAGTATTTT. Amino acids: CASSFRSGDDTQYF.

On this clone: The sample has other DNA sequences that encode this CDR3 too. CDR3 DNA sequence: TGTGCCAGCAGTGCCCGGGGAACTGAAGCTTTCTTT. This codes for CASSARGTEAFF. The J gene is TRBJ1-1, the V gene TRBV2; D unclear. The V and J ends lost 4 bases and 5 bases respectively, with 8 bases between them. Germline V gives CDR1 SNHLY, CDR2 FYNNEI. CDR3 size: 12 residues.

This clone was detected only a few times. CDR3 region: CASSLDEVGTQYF. CDR3 DNA: TGCGCCAGCAGCTTGGATGAAGTGGGGACCCAGTACTTC. J is TRBJ2-5 and V is TRBV5-1; D ambiguous. Germline lookup yields CDR1 SGHRS and CDR2 YFSETQ. V was pared by 0 bases and J by 7 bases, with 10 bases between. The CDR3 is 13 residues long.

This clone showed up just a few times. The rearrangement uses TRBV5-1 and TRBJ2-1; 9 positions agree with TRBD1. CDR3 length equals 16 residues. The germline CDR1 and CDR2 sequences are SGHRS and YFSETQ. With V trimmed by 3 bases and J by 4 bases, 8 bases remained unmatched. CDR3 protein: CASSSPGTGRYNEQFF. Written as DNA, the CDR3 is TGCGCCAGCAGCTCCCCCGGGACAGGGAGGTACAATGAGCAGTTCTTC.

The chain uses TRBV4-2 and TRBJ1-2, with D tentatively TRBD1 (5 bases). The V end was cut by 5 bases, the J end by 11 bases, with 15 bases between. The germline CDR1 and CDR2 sequences are LGHNA and YNFKEQ. This CDR3 has 12 amino acids. CDR3 in amino acids: CASSYRTDGYTF. In DNA, the CDR3 is TGTGCCAGCAGCTACAGGACGGACGGTTACACCTTC.

As regards this clone: Additional DNA sequences in this sample encode the identical CDR3. V and J are TRBV20-1 and TRBJ2-1, with unresolved D. Trimming took off 6 bases at V and 8 bases at J, with 11 bases between the two ends. Per the germline V gene, CDR1 is DFQATT and CDR2 is SNEGSKA (reference sequence). The CDR3 extends over 11 amino acids. CDR3 nucleotide sequence: TGCAGTGCCAGGAAATGGGATGAGCAGTTCTTC. This translates into CSARKWDEQFF.

This chain connects TRBV18 to TRBJ2-2; D is unresolved. This CDR3 is 13 amino acids long. Trimming cost V 6 bases and J 5 bases, with 10 bases left between them. Germline V CDR1 and CDR2: KGHSH, LQKENI. The CDR3 loop is CASSTSLTGELFF. The CDR3 DNA sequence: TGTGCCAGCTCGACGAGCCTTACCGGGGAGCTGTTTTTT.

The chain is built from TRBV28 and TRBJ2-5; D is unresolved. The CDR3 is 11 residues long. The ends were cut back, 6 bases at V and 3 bases at J, with 5 bases in the middle. CDR1 is MDHEN, CDR2 SYDVKM, per germline. CDR3 region: CASRIKETQYF. CDR3 coding DNA: TGTGCCAGCAGGATAAAAGAGACCCAGTACTTC.

This clone turned up a few times. This chain joins TRBV7-3 and TRBJ2-5, with TRBD2 matching 8 bases. The CDR3 runs to 14 residues. J lost 5 bases, V lost 5 bases, and 7 bases had no gene match. Germline CDR1 is SGHTA and CDR2 is FQGTGA. DNA of the CDR3: TGTGCCAGCAGCGGTGGACTAGCAGGGGAGACCCAGTACTTC. Translated: CASSGGLAGETQYF.

The CDR3 DNA follows: TGCAGCGTTGGCGAGGCCCTTGTTGAGCAGTTCTTC. This translates into CSVGEALVEQFF. V and J are TRBV29-1 and TRBJ2-1; no definite D call. V was pared by 4 bases and J by 9 bases, with 13 bases between. CDR3 length equals 12 residues. Germline V lookup: CDR1 SQVTM, CDR2 ANQGSEA.

This clone was counted between two and nine times. This sequence joins TRBV5-6 and TRBJ2-7; a possible D gene is TRBD2 (5 bases). The CDR3 covers 14 residues. Per the germline V gene, CDR1 is SGHDT and CDR2 is YYEEEE. Trimming cost V 2 bases and J 0 bases, with 9 bases left between them. CDR3 bases: TGTGCCAGCAGCTTCTTTGGGAGCTCCTACGAGCAGTACTTC. Translating it yields CASSFFGSSYEQYF.

This clone was detected only a few times. This chain uses TRBV19 with TRBJ2-6, with TRBD1 matching 9 bases. Trimming cost V 7 bases and J 3 bases; bases outside gene matches: 10. The V gene's germline CDR1 is LNHDA and CDR2 SQIVND (reference sequence). This CDR3 contains 17 residues. The CDR3 DNA sequence: TGTGCCAGTACCCGGGACAGGGTGGGGAGTGGGGCCAACGTCCTGACTTTC. This sequence encodes CASTRDRVGSGANVLTF. The whole variable domain, filled in from reference TRBV19 and TRBJ2-6, reads DGGITQSPKYLFRKEGQNVTLSCEQNLNHDAMYWYRQDPGQGLRLIYYSQIVNDFQKGDIAEGYSVSREKKESFPLTVTSAQKNPTAFYLCASTRDRVGSGANVLTFGAGSRLTVL.

In DNA form, the CDR3 reads TGTGCCAGCACTTTGCACAGGGACTATGGCTACACCTTC. As protein: CASTLHRDYGYTF. V and J are TRBV28 and TRBJ1-2; a possible D gene is TRBD1 (6 bases). The length of the CDR3 is 13 residues. The V end was cut by 7 bases, the J end by 3 bases, with 12 bases between. Germline CDR1 and CDR2: MDHEN and SYDVKM.

The chain has TRBV4-2 and TRBJ2-3; D is ambiguous. Germline values: CDR1 LGHNA, CDR2 YNFKEQ. This CDR3 has 12 residues. V gave up 2 bases and J gave up 9 bases, with 9 bases separating them. In DNA form, the CDR3 reads TGTGCCAGCAGCCAAACCGATGGAACGCAGTATTTT. Residues: CASSQTDGTQYF.

The chain uses TRBV27 and TRBJ1-4; D may be TRBD1 (6 bases). The CDR3 extends over 15 amino acids. The germline CDR1 and CDR2 sequences are MNHEY and SMNVEV (reference sequence). Trimming removed 5 bases from V and 11 bases from J, with 21 bases in between. The DNA for the CDR3 is TGTGCCAGCAGTCCTAAGAGTACAGGGTTTGATAAACTGTTTTTT. It is translated as CASSPKSTGFDKLFF.

This clone appeared a few times. The chain recombines TRBV27 with TRBJ2-2; 10 bases match TRBD2. CDR1 and CDR2 (germline): MNHEY, SMNVEV (reference sequence). The CDR3 is 15 residues long. The trim removed 8 bases at V and 9 bases at J, leaving 12 bases unmatched. DNA for the CDR3: TGTGCCAGCGCCTTAGCTAGCGGGAGAATCCGGGAGCTGTTTTTT. This codes for CASALASGRIRELFF.

The CDR3 DNA is TGTGCCAGCAGTTTTATTTTTGTGGGACAGGGAGGACTAGCGGGAGTCGGTGAGCAGTTCTTC. This sequence encodes CASSFIFVGQGGLAGVGEQFF. The chain employs TRBV28 and TRBJ2-1; 13 bases line up with TRBD2. The J segment lost 9 bases and the V segment lost 3 bases, leaving 23 bases of the junction unmatched. CDR1 and CDR2 from the germline V gene are MDHEN and SYDVKM. The CDR3 sequence is 21 residues long.

The chain couples TRBV6-6 to TRBJ2-7, with 13 bases identical to TRBD2. J lost 3 bases, V lost 6 bases, and 5 bases had no gene match. This CDR3 comprises 15 residues. Germline V gene data show CDR1 as MNHNY and CDR2 as SVGAGI (reference sequence). The CDR3 is CASRSGTSGVYEQYF. DNA for the CDR3: TGTGCCAGCAGATCCGGGACTAGCGGGGTCTACGAGCAGTACTTC.

This clone was observed a few times. This chain uses TRBV5-6 with TRBJ2-7; possible D gene TRBD2, 5 bases. The germline V gene has CDR1 SGHDT and CDR2 YYEEEE. The V end was cut by 1 base, the J end by 2 bases, with 10 bases between. The CDR3 has 14 residues. The CDR3 protein is CASSLQAGAYEQYF. CDR3 in DNA: TGTGCCAGCAGCTTGCAGGCCGGGGCCTACGAGCAGTACTTC.

The CDR3 loop reads CASSPSRTSGRAKETQYF. CDR3 nucleotides: TGTGCCAGCAGCCCCAGTCGGACTAGCGGGAGGGCTAAAGAGACCCAGTACTTC. This rearrangement joins TRBV7-8 to TRBJ2-5, with 15 positions matching TRBD2. The CDR3 runs 18 residues. Germline V lookup: CDR1 SGHVS, CDR2 FQNEAQ. The J segment lost 3 bases and the V segment lost 5 bases, leaving 10 bases of the junction unmatched.

In this sample, this clone turned up a few times. The chain couples TRBV7-2 to TRBJ1-5, with D possibly TRBD1 on 6 matching bases. CDR3 length equals 17 residues. V dropped 0 bases and J dropped 6 bases, with 18 bases sitting between them. Germline loops: CDR1 SGHTA, CDR2 FQGNSA. CDR3 nucleotides: TGTGCCAGCAGCTTAGCGAGCACAGGGTTATGGAGTCAGCCCCAGCATTTT. Protein: CASSLASTGLWSQPQHF.